These T cell receptor beta chains were read from a single sample in a study of T cells in Graves' hyperthyroidism and ophthalmopathy. Via MiXCR, TCRdb re-called the multiplex PCR reads, giving one row per CDR3 protein. The sample carries some 570,000 distinct CDR3 sequences, around 14% recorded once. Sequencing used blood. The receptors stem from a woman aged 18 to 35 with Graves' ophthalmopathy. Both conserved end residues are part of each CDR3. Fields, in order: clone size, V gene, D gene, J gene, CDR3 DNA, CDR3 protein. A D gene is named only where the DNA matches it firmly. Size values are once, few and many counts, or a class for expanded clones, and some rows have none.

size: many
V: TRBV7-2
D: TRBD1
J: TRBJ2-1
DNA: TGTGCCAGCAGCTTCGGCCCGGACAGGGGATCCTACAATGAGCAGTTCTTC
CDR3: CASSFGPDRGSYNEQFF

size: -
V: TRBV12-3/TRBV12-4
D: -
J: TRBJ2-5
DNA: TGTGCCAGCAGTTTAGACGCCGGGGGCCGGGAGACCCAGTACTTC
CDR3: CASSLDAGGRETQYF

size: -
V: TRBV12-3/TRBV12-4
D: TRBD2
J: TRBJ2-1
DNA: TGTGCCAGCAGCCTTACACTAGCGGGTCTCAATGAGCAGTTCTTC
CDR3: CASSLTLAGLNEQFF

size: many
V: TRBV7-8
D: TRBD2
J: TRBJ2-1
DNA: TGTGCCAGCAGCTTAGCTTGGACTAGTATAAATGAGCAGTTCTTC
CDR3: CASSLAWTSINEQFF

size: few
V: TRBV6-1
D: -
J: TRBJ2-4
DNA: TGTGCCACGGTATCTAAAAACATTCAGTACTTC
CDR3: CATVSKNIQYF

size: many
V: TRBV28
D: TRBD2
J: TRBJ2-7
DNA: TGTGCCAGCGGTACCGGGACTAGCGGGAGGGCCTTCCAGGACGAGCAGTACTTC
CDR3: CASGTGTSGRAFQDEQYF

size: -
V: TRBV6-5
D: -
J: TRBJ2-7
DNA: TGTGCCAGCAGTTACTCGGGGCCCTCCCTCTCCTACGAGCAGTGCTTC
CDR3: CASSYSGPSLSYEQCF

size: -
V: TRBV18
D: -
J: TRBJ1-3
DNA: TGTGCCAGCTCACCGGAGTACTCTGGAAACACCATATATTTT
CDR3: CASSPEYSGNTIYF

size: -
V: TRBV4-1
D: -
J: TRBJ1-1
DNA: TGCGCCAGCAGCCGAGTATTGAACACTGAAGCTTTCTTT
CDR3: CASSRVLNTEAFF

size: many
V: TRBV28
D: -
J: TRBJ2-2
DNA: TGTGCCAGCAGTTTAAGTGAGGCCGGGGAGCTGTTTTTT
CDR3: CASSLSEAGELFF

size: few
V: TRBV4-3
D: -
J: TRBJ2-7
DNA: TGCGCCAGCAGCCAAGGGAAGGGGCCCTACGAGCAGTACTTC
CDR3: CASSQGKGPYEQYF

size: few
V: TRBV19
D: -
J: TRBJ2-7
DNA: TGTGCCAGTAGAAAGGCAGGTAACTCCTACGAGCAGTACTTC
CDR3: CASRKAGNSYEQYF

size: many
V: TRBV12-3/TRBV12-4
D: TRBD1
J: TRBJ2-7
DNA: TGTGCCAGCAGAGCAGATGGACAGGGAGGCGCCTACGAGCAGTACTTC
CDR3: CASRADGQGGAYEQYF

size: many
V: TRBV6-2/TRBV6-3
D: -
J: TRBJ2-7
DNA: TGTGCCAGCAGTTACTCGATTACGTTGGCGGAGTATGAGCAGTACTTC
CDR3: CASSYSITLAEYEQYF

size: many
V: TRBV6-2/TRBV6-3
D: TRBD1
J: TRBJ1-5
DNA: TGTGCCAGCAGTTCCCCCGGACAGGGCTTAAATCAGCCCCAGCATTTT
CDR3: CASSSPGQGLNQPQHF

size: few
V: TRBV4-1
D: -
J: TRBJ1-5
DNA: TGCGCCAGCAGCCAAGATAGCGGTAGCAATCAGCCCCAGCATTTT
CDR3: CASSQDSGSNQPQHF

size: many
V: TRBV12-3/TRBV12-4
D: -
J: TRBJ2-7
DNA: TGTGCCAGCAGTTTAGTTTCCTACGAGCAGTACTTC
CDR3: CASSLVSYEQYF

size: many
V: TRBV27
D: -
J: TRBJ2-5
DNA: TGTGCCAGCAGCCAGACTAACTCCCAAGAGACCCAGTACTTC
CDR3: CASSQTNSQETQYF

size: -
V: TRBV29-1
D: TRBD2
J: TRBJ2-5
DNA: TGCAGCGTTCGTTCTAGCGGGAGACAGACCCAGTACTTC
CDR3: CSVRSSGRQTQYF

size: -
V: TRBV6-1
D: TRBD1
J: TRBJ2-6
DNA: TGTGCCAGTGCGGACAGGGCTCACCCTCTGGGGGCCAACGTCCTGACTTTC
CDR3: CASADRAHPLGANVLTF

size: many
V: TRBV20-1
D: TRBD1
J: TRBJ2-7
DNA: TGCAGTGCCGGGACAGGGTCCGAGCAGTACTTC
CDR3: CSAGTGSEQYF

size: many
V: TRBV7-2
D: -
J: TRBJ2-7
DNA: TGTGCCAGCAGCTCGTATGGGGACAACTCCTACGAGCAGTACTTC
CDR3: CASSSYGDNSYEQYF

size: few
V: TRBV20-1
D: -
J: TRBJ2-1
DNA: TGCAGCTCCCCAGGGACCCGCTCCTACAATGAGCAGTTCTTC
CDR3: CSSPGTRSYNEQFF

size: -
V: TRBV20-1
D: -
J: TRBJ1-1
DNA: TGCAGTGCCACCCCACACAGGAGGATGAACACTGAAGCTTTCTTT
CDR3: CSATPHRRMNTEAFF

size: -
V: TRBV7-4
D: TRBD1
J: TRBJ2-7
DNA: TGCGCCAGCAGCCAACCGGGACAGGTCTCCTACGAGCAGTACTTC
CDR3: CASSQPGQVSYEQYF

size: many
V: TRBV7-8
D: TRBD1
J: TRBJ1-5
DNA: TGTGCCAGCAGTCGGGACAGCTATAGCAATCAGCCCCAGCATTTT
CDR3: CASSRDSYSNQPQHF

size: few
V: TRBV5-4
D: TRBD2
J: TRBJ2-5
DNA: TGTGCCAGCAGCTTGATGGGGACTAGTTTCGAGACCCAGTACTTC
CDR3: CASSLMGTSFETQYF

size: few
V: TRBV7-3
D: -
J: TRBJ2-2
DNA: TGTGCCAGCAGCTCGCGCCCTAGGACGGCGAACACCGGGGAGCTGTTTTTT
CDR3: CASSSRPRTANTGELFF

size: many
V: TRBV20-1
D: -
J: TRBJ1-1
DNA: TGCAGTGCTAGAGTGGGGAGCATGAACACTGAAGCTTTCTTT
CDR3: CSARVGSMNTEAFF

size: many
V: TRBV29-1
D: -
J: TRBJ1-2
DNA: TGCAGCGTAGGGGCCGGATCAGGATATGGCTACACCTTC
CDR3: CSVGAGSGYGYTF

size: -
V: TRBV7-8
D: TRBD2
J: TRBJ2-3
DNA: TGTGCCAGCAGCTCCAGGCGACTAGCGGGAGAGCGGGGTCCGCAGTATTTT
CDR3: CASSSRRLAGERGPQYF

size: -
V: TRBV30
D: -
J: TRBJ1-4
DNA: TGTGCCTGGAGGATGCCTTACGAAAAACTGTTTTTT
CDR3: CAWRMPYEKLFF

size: many
V: TRBV5-1
D: -
J: TRBJ2-3
DNA: TGCGCCAGCAGCTTGGGTCGCCCAGATACGCAGTATTTT
CDR3: CASSLGRPDTQYF